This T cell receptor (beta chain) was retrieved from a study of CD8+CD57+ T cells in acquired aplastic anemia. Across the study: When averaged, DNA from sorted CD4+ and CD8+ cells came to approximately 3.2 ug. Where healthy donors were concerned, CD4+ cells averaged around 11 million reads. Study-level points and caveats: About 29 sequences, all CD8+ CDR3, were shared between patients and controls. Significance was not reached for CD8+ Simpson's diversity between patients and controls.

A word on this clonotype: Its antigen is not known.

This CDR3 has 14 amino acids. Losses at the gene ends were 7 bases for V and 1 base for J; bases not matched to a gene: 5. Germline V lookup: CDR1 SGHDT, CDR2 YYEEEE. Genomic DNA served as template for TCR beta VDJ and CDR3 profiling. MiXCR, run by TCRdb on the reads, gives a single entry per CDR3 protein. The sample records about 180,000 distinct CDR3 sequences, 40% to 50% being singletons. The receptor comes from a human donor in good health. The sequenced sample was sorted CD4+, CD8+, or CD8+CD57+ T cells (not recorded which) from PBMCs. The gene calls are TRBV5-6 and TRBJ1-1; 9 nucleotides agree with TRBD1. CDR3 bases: TGTGCCAGCGCCGGGACAGGGAAGAACACTGAAGCTTTCTTT. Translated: CASAGTGKNTEAFF.